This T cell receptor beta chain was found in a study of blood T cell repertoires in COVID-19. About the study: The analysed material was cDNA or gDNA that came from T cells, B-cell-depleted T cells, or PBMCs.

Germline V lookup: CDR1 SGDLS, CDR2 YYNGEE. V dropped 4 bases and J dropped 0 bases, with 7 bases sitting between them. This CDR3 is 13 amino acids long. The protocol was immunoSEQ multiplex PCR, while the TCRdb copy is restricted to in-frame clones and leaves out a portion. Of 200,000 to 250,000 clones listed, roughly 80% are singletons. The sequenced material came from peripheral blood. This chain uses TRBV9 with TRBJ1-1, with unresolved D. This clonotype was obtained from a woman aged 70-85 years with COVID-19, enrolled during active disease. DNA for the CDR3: TGTGCCAGCAGCCTTTCTATGAACACTGAAGCTTTCTTT. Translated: CASSLSMNTEAFF. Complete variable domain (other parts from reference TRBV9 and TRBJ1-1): DSGVTQTPKHLITATGQRVTLRCSPRSGDLSVYWYQQSLDQGLQFLIQYYNGEERAKGNILERFSAQQFPDLHSELNLSSLELGDSALYFCASSLSMNTEAFFGQGTRLTVV.